The sequence of this T cell receptor (beta chain) was determined in a study of shared clonotypes between healthy human individuals. Naive CD8 cells lacked CD45RO, underwent positive selection for CCR7 and left out terminally differentiated effector memory CD45RA+ cells. Sequencing was at deep level. TCRdb's table, derived via immunoSEQ multiplex PCR, lists solely in-frame clones and lacks some. The sample shows nearly 600,000 clones, over 95% of them seen only once. The sequenced sample consisted of naive CD8+ T cells sorted from blood. The origin of this receptor is a woman under 40 in good health.

The CDR3 DNA reads TGTGCCAGCAGTTACGATTGCGACGATGACAATGAGCAGTTCTTC. It encodes CASSYDCDDDNEQFF. The chain employs TRBV6-7 and TRBJ2-1, with no clear D. TRBV6-7 falls under the ORF class, with uncertain function. Between the trimmed V and J ends, which lost 2 bases and 5 bases, there was a span of 13 bases. The CDR3 covers 15 residues.